A selection of T cell receptor beta chains follows, all from one sample in a study of CD8 T cells in Susac syndrome. MiXCR was run by TCRdb on the immunoSEQ multiplex PCR reads, yielding one entry per CDR3 protein. This table holds 200,000 to 250,000 distinct CDR3 sequences, 95% found once. Sequencing was done on a sample of CD4+ T cells from PBMCs. These receptors were collected from a human donor with multiple sclerosis. The CDR3 runs from the conserved cysteine through the conserved F or W. Fields, in order: J gene, V gene, D gene, CDR3 length, CDR3 protein. D genes are given only for firm matches.

j_call: TRBJ2-3
v_call: TRBV30
d_call: TRBD2
cdr3_length: 15
cdr3_aa: CAWRKLAGLRDTQYF

j_call: TRBJ2-3
v_call: TRBV30
d_call: NA
cdr3_length: 12
cdr3_aa: CAWNGDSDTQYF

j_call: TRBJ1-6
v_call: TRBV12-3/TRBV12-4
d_call: NA
cdr3_length: 14
cdr3_aa: CASSFTGRPSPLHF

j_call: TRBJ2-5
v_call: TRBV4-2
d_call: TRBD2
cdr3_length: 21
cdr3_aa: CASSQERTGTTSGGYQETQYF

j_call: TRBJ1-2
v_call: TRBV29-1
d_call: NA
cdr3_length: 13
cdr3_aa: CSVGEGGNYGYTF

j_call: TRBJ1-2
v_call: TRBV20-1
d_call: NA
cdr3_length: 12
cdr3_aa: CSARGGDYGYTF

j_call: TRBJ2-2
v_call: TRBV12-3/TRBV12-4
d_call: TRBD2
cdr3_length: 17
cdr3_aa: CASSPSPLAGGPGELFF

j_call: TRBJ2-7
v_call: TRBV7-9
d_call: NA
cdr3_length: 15
cdr3_aa: CASSLRLGGSYEQYF

j_call: TRBJ1-1
v_call: TRBV30
d_call: NA
cdr3_length: 13
cdr3_aa: CAWSTGSNTEAFF

j_call: TRBJ2-3
v_call: TRBV2
d_call: NA
cdr3_length: 14
cdr3_aa: CASRQGGFTDTQYF